The rows below give T cell receptor beta chains drawn from one sample of a study of patients and donors after allogeneic stem cell transplantation. MiXCR, applied by TCRdb to the RT-PCR reads, yields one record per CDR3 protein. Of about a million distinct CDR3 sequences in the sample, roughly 17% were seen once. The material sequenced was blood, either unsorted or a sorted T cell fraction (not recorded which). The origin of the receptors is a human donor who was either an allogeneic HSCT recipient or a stem cell or donor lymphocyte infusion donor (not recorded which). It is not recorded whose cells these are; they may come from a transplant donor. Each CDR3 is given with its conserved first and last residue. A D gene is named only where the DNA matches it firmly. Clone size is not always given. Where it is, it says once, few, many or a class for expanded clones.

v_call: TRBV29-1; clone_size: NA; j_call: TRBJ1-1; d_call: NA; cdr3_aa: CSVSKANTEAFF; cdr3_nt: TGCAGCGTTTCGAAAGCGAACACTGAAGCTTTCTTT
v_call: TRBV7-3; clone_size: NA; j_call: TRBJ2-3; d_call: NA; cdr3_aa: CASSSPGPRDTQYF; cdr3_nt: TGTGCCAGCAGCTCCCCGGGACCTAGAGATACGCAGTATTTT
v_call: TRBV5-6; clone_size: NA; j_call: TRBJ2-5; d_call: NA; cdr3_aa: CASRGVRTEYQEAQYF; cdr3_nt: TGTGCCAGCAGAGGGGTCCGAACCGAGTACCAAGAGGCCCAGTACTTC
v_call: TRBV12-3/TRBV12-4; clone_size: few; j_call: TRBJ2-5; d_call: TRBD1; cdr3_aa: CASSPNRGQGMRETQYF; cdr3_nt: TGTGCCAGCAGTCCCAACCGGGGACAGGGGATGAGGGAGACCCAGTACTTC
v_call: TRBV4-2; clone_size: few; j_call: TRBJ2-1; d_call: TRBD2; cdr3_aa: CASSGPERGPYNEQFF; cdr3_nt: TGTGCCAGCAGCGGACCCGAGCGGGGGCCTTACAATGAGCAGTTCTTC
v_call: TRBV20-1; clone_size: NA; j_call: TRBJ2-3; d_call: TRBD1; cdr3_aa: CSLLGGGDTQYF; cdr3_nt: TGCAGCCTCCTAGGGGGCGGAGATACGCAGTATTTT
v_call: TRBV12-3/TRBV12-4; clone_size: NA; j_call: TRBJ2-3; d_call: NA; cdr3_aa: CASKVDTQYF; cdr3_nt: TGTGCCAGCAAGGTAGATACGCAGTATTTT
v_call: TRBV12-3/TRBV12-4; clone_size: many; j_call: TRBJ1-2; d_call: NA; cdr3_aa: CASSNSGTPRYGYTF; cdr3_nt: TGTGCCAGCAGCAACAGTGGGACACCCCGCTATGGCTACACCTTC
v_call: TRBV9; clone_size: few; j_call: TRBJ2-1; d_call: NA; cdr3_aa: CASSETTRNEQFF; cdr3_nt: TGTGCCAGCAGCGAGACTACAAGAAATGAGCAGTTCTTC
v_call: TRBV20-1; clone_size: NA; j_call: TRBJ1-5; d_call: NA; cdr3_aa: CSARSRDGSNQPQHF; cdr3_nt: TGCAGTGCTAGATCCCGGGACGGTAGCAATCAGCCCCAGCATTTT
v_call: TRBV12-3/TRBV12-4; clone_size: few; j_call: TRBJ1-3; d_call: NA; cdr3_aa: CASSLRATGRSGNTIYF; cdr3_nt: TGTGCCAGCAGTTTACGAGCAACAGGCCGCTCTGGAAACACCATATATTTT
v_call: TRBV12-3/TRBV12-4; clone_size: NA; j_call: TRBJ1-5; d_call: NA; cdr3_aa: CASSQDRPRPNQPQHF; cdr3_nt: TGTGCCAGCAGCCAGGACAGACCCAGACCTAACCAGCCCCAGCATTTT
v_call: TRBV30; clone_size: NA; j_call: TRBJ2-1; d_call: NA; cdr3_aa: CAWSSPTLFF; cdr3_nt: TGTGCCTGGAGTTCCCCGACTCTGTTCTTC
v_call: TRBV6-1; clone_size: few; j_call: TRBJ1-1; d_call: TRBD1; cdr3_aa: CASILTGMNTEAFF; cdr3_nt: TGTGCCAGCATTTTGACAGGGATGAACACTGAAGCTTTCTTT
v_call: TRBV20-1; clone_size: NA; j_call: TRBJ2-5; d_call: NA; cdr3_aa: CSALEIGKPETQYF; cdr3_nt: TGCAGTGCTCTAGAGATAGGAAAGCCAGAGACCCAGTACTTC
v_call: TRBV20-1; clone_size: NA; j_call: TRBJ2-2; d_call: TRBD1; cdr3_aa: CSARTGLTGELFF; cdr3_nt: TGCAGTGCACGGACAGGGCTCACCGGGGAGCTGTTTTTT
v_call: TRBV12-3/TRBV12-4; clone_size: once; j_call: TRBJ2-7; d_call: TRBD2; cdr3_aa: CASTQRGLAGGGYEQYF; cdr3_nt: TGTGCCAGCACCCAGAGAGGACTAGCGGGAGGGGGTTACGAGCAGTACTTC
v_call: TRBV5-1; clone_size: many; j_call: TRBJ2-1; d_call: TRBD2; cdr3_aa: CASSLLAGVYNEQFF; cdr3_nt: TGCGCCAGCAGCCTACTAGCGGGAGTATACAATGAGCAGTTCTTC
v_call: TRBV5-6; clone_size: NA; j_call: TRBJ2-7; d_call: NA; cdr3_aa: CASSPLGAGPYEQYF; cdr3_nt: TGTGCCAGCAGCCCCCTAGGGGCAGGTCCCTACGAGCAGTACTTC
v_call: TRBV7-2; clone_size: few; j_call: TRBJ2-7; d_call: TRBD2; cdr3_aa: CASSLYGGGTPYEQYF; cdr3_nt: TGTGCCAGCAGCTTATATGGCGGGGGGACCCCCTACGAGCAGTACTTC
v_call: TRBV9; clone_size: NA; j_call: TRBJ2-5; d_call: TRBD2; cdr3_aa: CASSVATSGGDQETQYF; cdr3_nt: TGTGCCAGCAGCGTCGCAACTAGCGGAGGGGACCAAGAGACCCAGTACTTC
v_call: TRBV3-1; clone_size: NA; j_call: TRBJ2-1; d_call: NA; cdr3_aa: CASSQGPAGPNEQFF; cdr3_nt: TGTGCCAGCAGCCAAGGCCCGGCTGGCCCCAATGAGCAGTTCTTC
v_call: TRBV7-9; clone_size: few; j_call: TRBJ2-2; d_call: NA; cdr3_aa: CASSLKALGSNTGELFF; cdr3_nt: TGTGCCAGCAGCTTAAAAGCGTTGGGCAGCAACACCGGGGAGCTGTTTTTT
v_call: TRBV9; clone_size: NA; j_call: TRBJ2-5; d_call: TRBD2; cdr3_aa: CASSDSGGAIGETQYF; cdr3_nt: TGTGCCAGCAGCGATAGCGGGGGGGCTATCGGAGAGACCCAGTACTTC
v_call: TRBV25-1; clone_size: NA; j_call: TRBJ2-1; d_call: NA; cdr3_aa: CASSEGRGEQFF; cdr3_nt: TGTGCCAGCAGTGAAGGCCGGGGTGAGCAGTTCTTC
v_call: TRBV7-9; clone_size: few; j_call: TRBJ1-1; d_call: TRBD1; cdr3_aa: CASSSRTGAKSNTEAFF; cdr3_nt: TGTGCCAGCAGCTCCAGGACAGGGGCAAAGTCGAACACTGAAGCTTTCTTT
v_call: TRBV7-2; clone_size: few; j_call: TRBJ2-7; d_call: NA; cdr3_aa: CASSLVQEQYF; cdr3_nt: TGTGCCAGCAGCTTAGTACAGGAGCAGTACTTC
v_call: TRBV7-2; clone_size: NA; j_call: TRBJ2-5; d_call: TRBD2; cdr3_aa: CASSLFTSGAETQYF; cdr3_nt: TGTGCCAGCAGCTTATTTACTAGCGGGGCAGAGACCCAGTACTTC
v_call: TRBV5-5; clone_size: few; j_call: TRBJ1-3; d_call: NA; cdr3_aa: CASRPGQSSGNTIYF; cdr3_nt: TGTGCCAGCAGACCTGGACAGTCGTCTGGAAACACCATATATTTT
v_call: TRBV12-3/TRBV12-4; clone_size: NA; j_call: TRBJ2-5; d_call: NA; cdr3_aa: CASSTGTGETQYF; cdr3_nt: TGTGCCAGCAGTACCGGGACCGGAGAGACCCAGTACTTC
v_call: TRBV28; clone_size: few; j_call: TRBJ2-1; d_call: NA; cdr3_aa: CASSLKPLVPNNEQFF; cdr3_nt: TGTGCCAGCAGTCTAAAACCCCTAGTTCCTAACAATGAGCAGTTCTTC
v_call: TRBV14; clone_size: many; j_call: TRBJ2-3; d_call: TRBD2; cdr3_aa: CASSRWTSGRSTDTQYF; cdr3_nt: TGTGCCAGCAGCCGGTGGACTAGCGGGAGGTCGACAGATACGCAGTATTTT
v_call: TRBV20-1; clone_size: NA; j_call: TRBJ1-6; d_call: NA; cdr3_aa: CSARDRRGAYNSPLHF; cdr3_nt: TGCAGTGCTAGAGATAGGAGGGGCGCCTATAATTCACCCCTCCACTTT
v_call: TRBV5-1; clone_size: NA; j_call: TRBJ2-2; d_call: TRBD1; cdr3_aa: CASSGTGRLLTGELFF; cdr3_nt: TGCGCCAGCAGCGGGACAGGGAGACTGTTGACCGGGGAGCTGTTTTTT
v_call: TRBV10-3; clone_size: few; j_call: TRBJ2-1; d_call: NA; cdr3_aa: CAIRQVASGNEQFF; cdr3_nt: TGTGCCATCAGGCAAGTGGCTTCGGGCAATGAGCAGTTCTTC
v_call: TRBV3-1; clone_size: NA; j_call: TRBJ2-7; d_call: TRBD1; cdr3_aa: CASSQEGYRDRDYEQYF; cdr3_nt: TGTGCCAGCAGCCAAGAAGGGTACCGGGACAGAGACTACGAGCAGTACTTC
v_call: TRBV12-3/TRBV12-4; clone_size: few; j_call: TRBJ2-6; d_call: TRBD1; cdr3_aa: CASSFRDRGSGANVLTF; cdr3_nt: TGTGCCAGCAGTTTTAGGGACAGGGGTTCTGGGGCCAACGTCCTGACTTTC
v_call: TRBV7-2; clone_size: NA; j_call: TRBJ1-3; d_call: TRBD1; cdr3_aa: CASSLERQGRGNTIYF; cdr3_nt: TGTGCCAGCAGCTTGGAGAGACAGGGTCGGGGAAACACCATATATTTT
v_call: TRBV9; clone_size: few; j_call: TRBJ1-2; d_call: NA; cdr3_aa: CASSVGVAALGYTF; cdr3_nt: TGTGCCAGCAGCGTAGGGGTGGCAGCACTCGGCTACACCTTC
v_call: TRBV9; clone_size: few; j_call: TRBJ1-4; d_call: NA; cdr3_aa: CASSFGDLREEKLFF; cdr3_nt: TGTGCCAGCAGCTTTGGGGACTTAAGAGAGGAAAAACTGTTTTTT
v_call: TRBV12-3/TRBV12-4; clone_size: NA; j_call: TRBJ2-3; d_call: NA; cdr3_aa: CASSFTFTDTQYF; cdr3_nt: TGTGCCAGCAGTTTCACCTTTACAGATACGCAGTATTTT
v_call: TRBV20-1; clone_size: NA; j_call: TRBJ2-7; d_call: NA; cdr3_aa: CSARDEGNHEQYF; cdr3_nt: TGCAGTGCTAGAGATGAGGGTAACCACGAGCAGTACTTC
v_call: TRBV5-1; clone_size: few; j_call: TRBJ1-1; d_call: NA; cdr3_aa: CASSAPGNSNTEAFF; cdr3_nt: TGCGCCAGCAGCGCTCCAGGGAATTCGAACACTGAAGCTTTCTTT
v_call: TRBV6-1; clone_size: NA; j_call: TRBJ2-3; d_call: NA; cdr3_aa: CASSEVGVRTTDTQYF; cdr3_nt: TGTGCCAGCAGTGAAGTCGGGGTCCGAACGACAGATACGCAGTATTTT
v_call: TRBV12-3/TRBV12-4; clone_size: many; j_call: TRBJ1-1; d_call: NA; cdr3_aa: CASSFGTEAFF; cdr3_nt: TGTGCCAGCAGTTTCGGCACTGAAGCTTTCTTT
v_call: TRBV20-1; clone_size: NA; j_call: TRBJ2-3; d_call: NA; cdr3_aa: CSAGHITDTQYF; cdr3_nt: TGCAGTGCTGGCCACATCACAGATACGCAGTATTTT
v_call: TRBV6-2/TRBV6-3; clone_size: few; j_call: TRBJ1-5; d_call: TRBD1; cdr3_aa: CASSFGDRGNNQPQHF; cdr3_nt: TGTGCCAGCAGTTTTGGGGACAGGGGGAACAATCAGCCCCAGCATTTT
v_call: TRBV20-1; clone_size: NA; j_call: TRBJ1-3; d_call: NA; cdr3_aa: CSASSSGVGRGNTIYF; cdr3_nt: TGCAGTGCAAGTTCCTCAGGGGTTGGGAGGGGAAACACCATATATTTT
v_call: TRBV4-1; clone_size: few; j_call: TRBJ1-6; d_call: NA; cdr3_aa: CASSQERRFTVNSPLHF; cdr3_nt: TGCGCCAGCAGCCAAGAAAGAAGGTTCACTGTTAATTCACCCCTCCACTTT
v_call: TRBV20-1; clone_size: NA; j_call: TRBJ1-3; d_call: NA; cdr3_aa: CSARAVDGNTIYF; cdr3_nt: TGCAGTGCTAGGGCCGTTGATGGAAACACCATATATTTT
v_call: TRBV6-2/TRBV6-3; clone_size: few; j_call: TRBJ2-3; d_call: NA; cdr3_aa: CATLTWSDPGTQYF; cdr3_nt: TGTGCCACCTTGACTTGGTCGGACCCCGGTACGCAGTATTTT
v_call: TRBV4-3; clone_size: NA; j_call: TRBJ2-3; d_call: NA; cdr3_aa: CASSPGSTGTDTQYF; cdr3_nt: TGCGCCAGCAGTCCGGGGTCCACTGGCACAGATACGCAGTATTTT